The clone carrying this TCR beta chain was seen many times. The CDR3 totals 14 residues. This sample stems from a study of kidney transplant recipient with SARS-CoV-2 infection. TCRdb re-called the reads through MiXCR, storing one row per CDR3 protein. The table has fewer than 250,000 distinct CDR3 sequences, 29% seen once; the top ten hold less than 8.5%. This sequence originates from a male patient in his thirties who had COVID-19 and was a kidney transplant recipient. The graft donor may have given rise to some T cells. The sequencing here drew on a blood sample, taken at baseline and on day 111 from a kidney transplant recipient. J is TRBJ2-4 and V is TRBV3-2; no DNA check was done on the table's D call, TRBD2. TRBV3-2 is tagged as a pseudogene. The CDR3 DNA sequence: TGTGCCAGCAGCCATGGGAGTTTCAAAAACATTCAGTACTTC. Translation: CASSHGSFKNIQYF.